This T cell receptor (beta chain) was obtained from a study of CD8 T cells in ankylosing spondylitis. For this clonotype: Its target is not known.

Quantitative 5'-RACE with molecular barcodes was used to make the TCR beta libraries. Using its own MiXCR run on the 5' RACE reads, TCRdb lists one record per CDR3 protein. The repertoire has about 540,000 distinct CDR3 sequences, roughly 13% of them found once; the top ten carry around 7%. The CDR3 contains 14 residues. Trimming shortened V by 5 bases and J by 3 bases, and 14 bases separated the two germline ends. The germline V gene encodes CDR1 SGHVS and CDR2 FQNEAQ. Study-level findings and limits: A number of the motif variants had already been described in reactive arthritis synovial fluid and blood. The study identified a TCR beta motif of under 10 highly homologous variants that appeared characteristic of ankylosing spondylitis blood. Reports say disease-linked clones showed up significantly more in matched ankylosing spondylitis synovial fluid.

The chain recombines TRBV7-8 with TRBJ2-7; D not resolved. Sequencing was carried out using blood, either unsorted or a sorted T cell fraction (not recorded which). The sequence was obtained from a male donor with ankylosing spondylitis. This CDR3 is CASSPTGLIYEQYF. In DNA, the CDR3 is TGTGCCAGCAGCCCGACGGGCCTGATCTACGAGCAGTACTTC.